The 4 T cell receptor beta chains below all came from one sample that was sequenced in a study of cytomegalovirus exposure and HLA in healthy donors. Use of 60 Vbeta and 13 Jbeta primers characterized the PCR. The method was immunoSEQ multiplex PCR; TCRdb's version includes in-frame clones alone and lacks a portion of them. The repertoire holds over 65,000 clones, with 70% to 80% as singletons. Source material: PBMCs. The source is a woman between 35 and 50 years old in good health and CMV-seropositive.

In its sample, this clone was seen a few times. The chain is built from TRBV15 and TRBJ2-5; TRBD1 is a possible D gene (6 bases). Between the trimmed V and J ends, which lost 0 bases and 4 bases, there was a span of 12 bases. This CDR3 contains 15 residues. Germline V CDR1 and CDR2: LNHNV, YYDKDF (reference sequence). CDR3 sequence (DNA): TGTGCCACCAGCAGAGATAGGGGGATGGGAGAGACCCAGTACTTC. It encodes CATSRDRGMGETQYF.

The chain recombines TRBV28 with TRBJ2-3; D not resolved. Trimming removed 6 bases from V and 8 bases from J, with 12 bases in between. The CDR3 runs 12 residues. The germline CDR1 and CDR2 sequences are MDHEN and SYDVKM. DNA of the CDR3: TGTGCCAGCAGCCTGACGACGGGTACGCAGTATTTT. Amino acid sequence: CASSLTTGTQYF.

This CDR3 is CASRSDRGYNEQFF. The DNA of the CDR3 is TGTGCCAGCAGGTCGGACAGGGGATACAATGAGCAGTTCTTC. The chain recombines TRBV6-5 with TRBJ2-1; TRBD1 agrees at 9 bases. This CDR3 spans 14 amino acids. CDR1 and CDR2 (germline): MNHEY, SVGAGI. Trimming at V came to 6 bases and at J to 4 bases, leaving 4 bases not matched to a gene.

This chain joins TRBV5-1 and TRBJ2-1; possibly TRBD2 for D (6 bases). The V gene lost 5 bases and the J gene lost 12 bases, with 24 bases spanning the gap. This CDR3 has 15 residues. CDR1 and CDR2 (germline): SGHRS, YFSETQ. The CDR3 spells CASSITPGDTQWQFF. The CDR3 DNA follows: TGCGCCAGCAGTATTACTCCGGGGGATACTCAGTGGCAGTTCTTC.